This T cell receptor beta chain came from a study of T cell responses to AZD1222 COVID-19 vaccine. Study observations and caveats: The sample set comprised mostly white British donors with more females, and clonal diversity was possibly underestimated. Baseline testing showed seropositivity in only a handful of AZD1222 recipients.

Repertoires were generated with immunoSEQ multiplex PCR, while TCRdb's copy carries only in-frame clones and drops some. The sample includes fewer than 150,000 clones, around 85% seen only once; the top ten take 6.2%. As concerns this clone: What it binds is not known.

The CDR3 spans 13 residues. The germline V and J ends were trimmed by 3 bases and 10 bases, with 12 bases remaining between them. CDR1 MDHEN and CDR2 SYDVKM come from the germline V gene. The origin of this receptor is an adult in good health. This rearrangement joins TRBV28 to TRBJ1-4; D possibly corresponds to TRBD1 (5 bases). Sequencing was performed on peripheral blood, taken on day 0 of AZD1222 vaccination. The CDR3 here is CASSFGGVGKLFF. The CDR3 DNA is TGTGCCAGCAGTTTCGGGGGAGTTGGAAAACTGTTTTTT. The variable domain in full, completed from reference TRBV28 and TRBJ1-4, reads DVKVTQSSRYLVKRTGEKVFLECVQDMDHENMFWYRQDPGLGLRLIYFSYDVKMKEKGDIPEGYSVSREKKERFSLILESASTNQTSMYLCASSFGGVGKLFFGSGTQLSVL.